These T cell receptor beta chains were read from a single sample in a study of blood T cell repertoires in COVID-19. TCRdb keeps only in-frame clones here, not all; method: immunoSEQ multiplex PCR. The sample lists a few hundred thousand clones, 85% to 90% occurring once. Material: PBMCs or T cells enriched from blood (not recorded which). These receptors were collected from a woman between 45 and 60 years old who had been exposed to COVID-19. The CDR3 runs from the conserved cysteine through the conserved F or W. The D gene is left open where the match is weak. Clone size is given for some rows only: seen once, a few or many times, or a class if the clone is expanded.

cdr3_length,d_call,clone_size,j_call,v_call,cdr3_aa,cdr3_nt
14,.,.,TRBJ2-5,TRBV19,CASTHDSSQETQYF,TGTGCCAGTACCCACGACAGTTCCCAAGAGACCCAGTACTTC
11,.,.,TRBJ2-1,TRBV19,CASSNYNEQFF,TGTGCCAGTAGCAATTACAATGAGCAGTTCTTC
15,.,once,TRBJ1-1,TRBV7-2,CASSRSRGMNTEAFF,TGTGCCAGCAGCCGCTCTCGGGGGATGAACACTGAAGCTTTCTTT
14,.,few,TRBJ1-6,TRBV27,CASGQMEYNSPLHF,TGTGCCAGCGGTCAGATGGAGTATAATTCACCCCTCCACTTT
16,TRBD1,.,TRBJ2-3,TRBV5-4,CASSFKDREESDTQYF,TGTGCCAGCAGCTTCAAGGACAGGGAGGAGTCAGATACGCAGTATTTT
12,TRBD1,.,TRBJ1-2,TRBV12-3/TRBV12-4,CASRGQGSGYTF,TGTGCCAGCAGGGGACAGGGGAGTGGCTACACCTTC
16,.,.,TRBJ1-5,TRBV4-1,CASSQVQGSGNQPQHF,TGCGCCAGCAGCCAGGTCCAGGGGTCGGGCAATCAGCCCCAGCATTTT
18,.,.,TRBJ2-1,TRBV21-1,CASRPGAGAKHSYNEQFF,TGTGCCAGCAGGCCCGGAGCGGGGGCCAAGCACTCCTACAATGAGCAGTTCTTC
16,.,once,TRBJ2-7,TRBV27,CASSITRVGASYEQYF,TGTGCCAGCAGTATCACGCGAGTTGGGGCCTCCTACGAGCAGTACTTC
12,.,.,TRBJ2-3,TRBV3-1/TRBV3-2,CASSLSGDTQYF,TGTGCCAGCAGCCTGAGTGGAGATACGCAGTATTTT
17,TRBD1,.,TRBJ1-5,TRBV28,CASRGTGGLSGNQPQHF,TGTGCCAGCAGGGGGACAGGGGGCCTTTCGGGCAATCAGCCCCAGCATTTT
16,.,.,TRBJ2-7,TRBV27,CASGASVGASSYEQYF,TGTGCCAGCGGTGCCTCCGTGGGGGCCTCCTCCTACGAGCAGTACTTC
13,.,.,TRBJ1-2,TRBV24-1,CATSDPPRVGYTF,TGTGCCACCAGTGATCCACCGCGGGTAGGCTACACCTTC
13,.,.,TRBJ2-7,TRBV28,CASKKVDIGEQYF,TGTGCCAGCAAAAAGGTGGACATAGGAGAGCAGTACTTC
15,.,.,TRBJ2-2,TRBV6-4,CASSRQVANTGELFF,TGTGCCAGCAGTCGGCAGGTCGCGAACACCGGGGAGCTGTTTTTT
15,TRBD1,.,TRBJ1-1,TRBV29-1,CSVHRQGAFGAEAFF,TGCAGCGTTCATAGACAGGGGGCTTTCGGGGCTGAAGCTTTCTTT
16,.,.,TRBJ2-5,TRBV6-5,CASSYRYSAPQETQYF,TGTGCCAGCAGTTACCGGTATAGCGCCCCCCAAGAGACCCAGTACTTC
16,.,.,TRBJ1-6,TRBV6-1,CASSESTGSYNSPLHF,TGTGCCAGCAGTGAATCCACAGGTTCCTATAATTCACCCCTCCACTTT
14,TRBD1,.,TRBJ2-3,TRBV15,CATSRGTGSDTQYF,TGTGCCACCAGCAGAGGGACAGGGTCAGATACGCAGTATTTT
13,.,.,TRBJ2-7,TRBV28,CASSTDGTYEQYF,TGTGCCAGCAGCACCGACGGGACCTACGAGCAGTACTTC
14,TRBD1,.,TRBJ1-4,TRBV5-4,CASSLTGGGEKLFF,TGTGCCAGCAGCTTAACAGGGGGGGGCGAAAAACTGTTTTTT
11,.,.,TRBJ1-1,TRBV28,CASRRTVDAFF,TGTGCCAGCAGGCGTACAGTCGACGCTTTCTTT
16,TRBD1,.,TRBJ1-3,TRBV7-9,CASSMTGGLSGNTIYF,TGTGCCAGCAGCATGACAGGGGGCCTATCTGGAAACACCATATATTTT
13,.,.,TRBJ1-5,TRBV28,CASSTQENQPQHF,TGTGCCAGCAGTACACAGGAGAATCAGCCCCAGCATTTT
15,.,.,TRBJ1-6,TRBV5-4,CASSVDTSYNSPLHF,TGTGCCAGCAGCGTGGACACGTCCTATAATTCACCCCTCCACTTT
19,.,.,TRBJ2-2,TRBV20-1,CSASIADRVLAGLTGELFF,TGCAGTGCTAGTATCGCGGACAGGGTTCTAGCGGGGCTCACCGGGGAGCTGTTTTTT
17,TRBD1,.,TRBJ1-5,TRBV6-1,CASSEAVGTGGSQPQHF,TGTGCCAGCAGTGAAGCGGTGGGGACAGGGGGCAGTCAGCCCCAGCATTTT
16,.,.,TRBJ1-5,TRBV19,CASSYTNRVSNQPQHF,TGTGCCAGTAGTTACACGAACAGGGTTAGCAATCAGCCCCAGCATTTT
18,.,.,TRBJ2-1,TRBV24-1,CATSGWAPGEGSYNEQFF,TGTGCCACCAGTGGCTGGGCCCCAGGGGAGGGCTCCTACAATGAGCAGTTCTTC
14,TRBD1,few,TRBJ2-2,TRBV13,CASSSGQGTGELFF,TGTGCCAGCAGCTCAGGACAGGGCACCGGGGAGCTGTTTTTT
16,TRBD1,.,TRBJ2-2,TRBV18,CASSPGTEVNTGELFF,TGTGCCAGCTCACCAGGGACAGAAGTGAACACCGGGGAGCTGTTTTTT
16,.,.,TRBJ2-7,TRBV30,CAWKNHKQANSYEQYF,TGTGCCTGGAAAAACCACAAGCAGGCGAACTCCTACGAGCAGTACTTC
16,.,once,TRBJ2-1,TRBV11-2,CASSLFGTTIGDGQFF,TGTGCCAGCAGCTTATTCGGGACAACGATAGGGGACGGGCAGTTCTTC
14,.,few,TRBJ1-5,TRBV28,CASSLRRARQPQHF,TGTGCCAGCAGTTTGAGGCGGGCAAGGCAGCCCCAGCATTTT
14,TRBD1,.,TRBJ1-4,TRBV20-1,CSASEQGGREKLFF,TGCAGTGCTAGTGAACAGGGGGGCAGAGAAAAACTGTTTTTT
13,.,.,TRBJ2-7,TRBV15,CATSKRSSYEQYF,TGTGCCACCAGCAAAAGGAGCTCCTACGAGCAGTACTTC
14,.,once,TRBJ2-7,TRBV9,CASSVDPGTYEQYF,TGTGCCAGCAGCGTAGATCCGGGAACCTACGAGCAGTACTTC
15,TRBD1,.,TRBJ1-5,TRBV28,CASSQTGVSNQPQHF,TGTGCCAGCAGCCAGACAGGGGTGAGCAATCAGCCCCAGCATTTT
12,.,.,TRBJ2-2,TRBV29-1,CSVGLGAGELFF,TGCAGCGTTGGGCTAGGAGCCGGGGAGCTGTTTTTT
15,TRBD1,.,TRBJ1-5,TRBV19,CASSTTTGWNQPQHF,TGTGCCAGTAGTACAACGACAGGGTGGAATCAGCCCCAGCATTTT
14,.,.,TRBJ2-7,TRBV9,CASSAEGTFYEQYF,TGTGCCAGCAGCGCGGAGGGGACTTTCTACGAGCAGTACTTC
13,.,.,TRBJ2-5,TRBV28,CASSGRDLETQYF,TGTGCCAGCAGTGGCAGGGATTTGGAGACCCAGTACTTC
13,TRBD1,.,TRBJ1-3,TRBV3-1/TRBV3-2,CASSPRTGSTIYF,TGTGCCAGCAGCCCCCGGACAGGTAGCACCATATATTTT
15,.,.,TRBJ1-2,TRBV28,CASSSPSRGRKGYTF,TGTGCCAGCAGTTCGCCCTCCAGGGGCCGGAAGGGCTACACCTTC
12,TRBD1,.,TRBJ1-6,TRBV27,CASWDRYSPLHF,TGTGCCAGTTGGGACAGATATTCACCCCTCCACTTT
15,.,once,TRBJ2-7,TRBV21-1,CASSLRQGREYEQYF,TGTGCCAGCAGCCTCCGACAGGGTCGGGAGTACGAGCAGTACTTC
15,TRBD1,.,TRBJ2-5,TRBV7-7,CASSNDRGVLETQYF,TGTGCTAGCAGCAACGACAGGGGAGTTCTGGAGACCCAGTACTTC
17,.,.,TRBJ2-2,TRBV5-1,CASSRGLSGQNTGELFF,TGCGCCAGCAGCCGGGGATTATCGGGCCAGAACACCGGGGAGCTGTTTTTT
19,TRBD2,.,TRBJ2-2,TRBV7-2,CASSLRIWVGRGDTGELFF,TGTGCCAGCAGCCTAAGGATATGGGTAGGGCGGGGGGACACCGGGGAGCTGTTTTTT